This entry is about one T cell receptor (beta chain). Original processing methods: Filtering was not the same, since immunoSEQ gave junction-only sequences without quality scores. Using immunoSEQ multiplex PCR, the repertoire was profiled, and TCRdb retains in-frame clones only, with some absent. Clone size and V and J calls were adopted from that table, with D and trimming inferred from the DNA. The table has approximately 720,000 clones, roughly 70% seen once. This sample was taken from a study of shared clonotypes between healthy human individuals. Germline V gene sequence: CDR1 LNHDA, CDR2 SQIVND (reference sequence). The length of the CDR3 is 15 residues. V lost 1 base, J lost 3 bases, and 5 bases stayed unmatched.

V is TRBV19 and J is TRBJ2-7, with 8 bases identical to TRBD1. The source is a woman in her thirties in good health. Specimen: memory CD4+ T cells sorted from blood. The subset is: CD45RA-negative fraction. CDR3 loop: CASSIGGQEVYEQYF. The CDR3, as DNA: TGTGCCAGTAGTATAGGGGGACAGGAGGTCTACGAGCAGTACTTC. The full variable domain, its missing parts supplied by reference TRBV19 and TRBJ2-7, is DGGITQSPKYLFRKEGQNVTLSCEQNLNHDAMYWYRQDPGQGLRLIYYSQIVNDFQKGDIAEGYSVSREKKESFPLTVTSAQKNPTAFYLCASSIGGQEVYEQYFGPGTRLTVT.